The 27 T cell receptor beta chains in this list originate from one sample, sequenced in a study of cytomegalovirus exposure and HLA in healthy donors (dated by TCRdb to about 2017). The library was built by means of the immunoSEQ multiplex PCR assay. For the multiplex PCR, a mixture combining 60 forward primers for TCR Vbeta segments and 13 reverse primers for TCR Jbeta segments was used. Not all clones reach the TCRdb copy of this immuneACCESS table, which keeps in-frame sequences only. Checked studies attribute under half of the gap to unresolved V genes and leave the rest unexplained. The table for this sample lists about 230,000 clones; 78% of them were counted only once. The ten largest clones take up more than 0.45% of the sample. Sequencing was performed on PBMCs. The receptors here all came from a boy younger than 18 in good health and CMV-seronegative.

The chain links TRBV30 to TRBJ1-1; the match to TRBD1 covers 7 bases. This CDR3 has 15 residues. J gave up 5 bases and V 4 bases, and 13 bases lay outside the gene matches. Germline lookup yields CDR1 GTSNPN and CDR2 SVGIG (reference sequence). The CDR3, as DNA: TGTGCCTGGACCTCACACAGGGGAGGTTTAACTGAAGCTTTCTTT. Translating gives CAWTSHRGGLTEAFF. Full variable domain (rest looked up from reference TRBV30 and TRBJ1-1): SQTIHQWPATLVQPVGSPLSLECTVEGTSNPNLYWYRQAAGRGLQLLFYSVGIGQISSEVPQNLSASRPQDRQFILSSKKLLLSDSGFYLCAWTSHRGGLTEAFFGQGTRLTVV.

The rearrangement links TRBV27 to TRBJ2-1; D might be TRBD2 (7 bases). CDR3 length equals 14 residues. V was pared by 7 bases and J by 8 bases, with 18 bases between. Germline V gives CDR1 MNHEY, CDR2 SMNVEV (reference sequence). CDR3 amino acids: CASTEGGGGYEQFF. The CDR3 DNA sequence: TGTGCCAGCACCGAGGGAGGGGGGGGGTATGAGCAGTTCTTC.

The chain is built from TRBV19 and TRBJ2-1; 14 nucleotides agree with TRBD2. CDR1 is LNHDA, CDR2 SQIVND, per germline (reference sequence). The CDR3 consists of 16 residues. V gave up 3 bases and J gave up 8 bases; unmatched junction bases: 6. The CDR3 loop is CASSIETSGRVHEQFF. The CDR3 DNA follows: TGTGCCAGTAGTATCGAGACTAGCGGGAGGGTACATGAGCAGTTCTTC.

The chain uses TRBV9 and TRBJ2-1, with D possibly being TRBD2 (6 bases). The germline V and J ends were trimmed by 0 bases and 3 bases, with 13 bases remaining between them. The CDR3 length is 16 residues. Germline CDR1 SGDLS, CDR2 YYNGEE. The CDR3 loop reads CASSVGAGTLYNEQFF. CDR3 in DNA: TGTGCCAGCAGCGTAGGGGCGGGGACCCTCTACAATGAGCAGTTCTTC.

The chain has TRBV5-6 and TRBJ1-2, with 12 positions matching TRBD1. The V gene's germline CDR1 is SGHDT and CDR2 YYEEEE. The CDR3 has 17 residues. Unmatched junction bases numbered 10, after V lost 1 base and J lost 6 bases. CDR3 coding DNA: TGTGCCAGCAGCTTGCTCCTAACGGGGACAGGGGGCAATGGCTACACCTTC. It specifies CASSLLLTGTGGNGYTF.

This clone appeared once. The chain has TRBV10-2 and TRBJ1-5, with D possibly being TRBD1 (6 bases). In germline, CDR1 is WSHSY, CDR2 SAAADI. The CDR3 consists of 15 residues. V lost 3 bases, J lost 1 base, and 10 bases lay in between. The CDR3 sequence: CASSDLGTSNQPQHF. The CDR3 region has the DNA TGCGCCAGCAGTGATTTAGGGACAAGCAATCAGCCCCAGCATTTT.

This sequence joins TRBV7-2 and TRBJ2-1; TRBD2 might be the D (5 bases). This CDR3 is built from 12 residues. Germline loops: CDR1 SGHTA, CDR2 FQGNSA. Trimming cost V 6 bases and J 10 bases, with 13 bases left between them. CDR3 residues: CASREEAGEQFF. The CDR3 DNA sequence: TGTGCCAGCAGAGAGGAGGCTGGCGAGCAGTTCTTC.

The chain recombines TRBV13 with TRBJ2-7; 9 bases are a match to TRBD2. J was trimmed by 1 base and V by 5 bases; bases with no gene match: 3. Looked up from germline, CDR1 is PRHDT and CDR2 is FYEKMQ (reference sequence). The CDR3 is made up of 14 amino acids. The CDR3 coding sequence is TGTGCCAGCAGCCCAGCGGGGGGATCCTACGAGCAGTACTTC. This sequence encodes CASSPAGGSYEQYF. Filled out from reference TRBV13 and TRBJ2-7, the complete variable domain reads AAGVIQSPRHLIKEKRETATLKCYPIPRHDTVYWYQQGPGQDPQFLISFYEKMQSDKGSIPDRFSAQQFSDYHSELNMSSLELGDSALYFCASSPAGGSYEQYFGPGTRLTVT.

The genes are TRBV7-8 and TRBJ1-3; no clear D. In germline, CDR1 is SGHVS, CDR2 FQNEAQ. The CDR3 loop spans 18 amino acids. The V end was cut by 5 bases, the J end by 3 bases, with 23 bases between. The CDR3 nucleotides are TGTGCCAGCAGCCGTGGTCGGAGCTCCTATCGGTATGGAAACACCATATATTTT. Its translation: CASSRGRSSYRYGNTIYF. The variable domain in full, completed from reference TRBV7-8 and TRBJ1-3, reads GAGVSQSPRYKVAKRGQDVALRCDPISGHVSLFWYQQALGQGPEFLTYFQNEAQLDKSGLPSDRFFAERPEGSVSTLKIQRTQQEDSAVYLCASSRGRSSYRYGNTIYFGEGSWLTVV.

V gene TRBV7-8 combines with J gene TRBJ2-7; D is possibly TRBD2 (6 bases). V was trimmed by 5 bases and J by 2 bases, leaving 16 bases between them. The CDR3 sequence is 15 residues long. Germline loops: CDR1 SGHVS, CDR2 FQNEAQ. The CDR3 region has the DNA TGTGCCAGCAGCCCCCGGGACTGGCCAACCTACGAGCAGTACTTC. Translating it yields CASSPRDWPTYEQYF.

Notes on this clone: Other DNA sequences from this sample encode an identical CDR3 as well. The chain uses TRBV10-3 and TRBJ1-5; the D is unclear. The V end was cut by 6 bases, the J end by 2 bases, with 5 bases between. The germline V gene has CDR1 ENHRY and CDR2 SYGVKD. The CDR3 runs 12 residues. The CDR3 is CAISQGNQPQHF. For the CDR3, the DNA is TGTGCCATCAGCCAGGGCAATCAGCCCCAGCATTTT.

V gene TRBV29-1 combines with J gene TRBJ2-7, with D hard to call. Germline V gene data show CDR1 as SQVTM and CDR2 as ANQGSEA. This CDR3 has 11 amino acids. V lost 5 bases and J 3 bases, leaving 8 bases between the germline ends. The CDR3 region has the DNA TGCAGCGTTCTGGTAGTCTACGAGCAGTACTTC. As protein: CSVLVVYEQYF.

The rearrangement links TRBV7-9 to TRBJ1-3, with D tentatively TRBD1 (6 bases). CDR1 SEHNR and CDR2 FQNEAQ come from the germline V gene (reference sequence). The CDR3 consists of 18 residues. The V gene lost 5 bases and the J gene lost 0 bases, with 20 bases spanning the gap. CDR3 nucleotide sequence: TGTGCCAGCAGCCGAAATACCAGGGGATGGGACTCTGGAAACACCATATATTTT. It is translated as CASSRNTRGWDSGNTIYF.

The chain is built from TRBV18 and TRBJ1-1, with D possibly being TRBD1 (5 bases). CDR1 and CDR2 from the germline V gene are KGHSH and LQKENI. V gave up 2 bases and J gave up 0 bases, with 16 bases separating them. CDR3 length: 17 residues. For the CDR3, the DNA is TGTGCCAGCTCACCAAACAGGCCAGAGGTTATGAACACTGAAGCTTTCTTT. Translated, it gives CASSPNRPEVMNTEAFF.

The rearrangement links TRBV27 to TRBJ2-7; the match to TRBD2 covers 7 bases. Trimming at V came to 5 bases and at J to 7 bases, leaving 5 bases not matched to a gene. The length of the CDR3 is 12 residues. Germline CDR1 and CDR2: MNHEY and SMNVEV (reference sequence). In DNA, the CDR3 is TGTGCCAGCAGTCTAGGAGCGGGGGAGCAGTACTTC. Encoded protein: CASSLGAGEQYF.

V and J are TRBV10-2 and TRBJ2-5, with 7 bases that match TRBD2. The J segment lost 2 bases and the V segment lost 7 bases, leaving 10 bases of the junction unmatched. CDR1 is WSHSY, CDR2 SAAADI, per germline. There are 15 residues in the CDR3. The CDR3 reads CASTLGGFGQETQYF. The DNA of the CDR3 is TGCGCCAGCACCCTGGGGGGGTTCGGGCAAGAGACCCAGTACTTC.

This clone has a handful of counts. Written as DNA, the CDR3 is TGTGCCAGCCCCCCGTTTGACAGGGACTATGGCTACACCTTC. Protein sequence: CASPPFDRDYGYTF. The chain carries TRBV5-4 and TRBJ1-2, with 7 bases lining up with TRBD1. This CDR3 spans 14 amino acids. Trimming cost V 7 bases and J 3 bases; bases outside gene matches: 9. Per germline, CDR1 SGHNT and CDR2 YYREEE (reference sequence).

The rearrangement uses TRBV5-7 and TRBJ2-7, with TRBD1 identical over 7 bases. TRBV5-7 is classed as an ORF, of uncertain function. V gave up 5 bases and J gave up 3 bases; unmatched junction bases: 14. This CDR3 contains 16 residues. CDR3 protein: CASSLTGTARYYEQYF. The CDR3 DNA sequence: TGTGCCAGCAGTTTGACCGGGACAGCGAGATACTACGAGCAGTACTTC.

The chain has TRBV11-3 and TRBJ2-7; D ambiguous. CDR3 length equals 12 residues. Between the trimmed V and J ends, which lost 5 bases and 6 bases, there was a span of 11 bases. The germline gives CDR1 SGHNT, CDR2 YENEEA. The CDR3 sequence: CASSPSPLEQYF. CDR3 nucleotide sequence: TGTGCCAGCAGCCCTTCACCACTCGAGCAGTACTTC.

The chain joins TRBV5-6 to TRBJ1-2, with unresolved D. The ends were cut back, 2 bases at V and 5 bases at J, with 13 bases in the middle. CDR3 length equals 14 residues. Germline V gives CDR1 SGHDT, CDR2 YYEEEE. The CDR3 here is CASSFREWGYGYTF. CDR3 in DNA: TGTGCCAGCAGCTTCCGGGAGTGGGGTTATGGCTACACCTTC.

There are a few counts of this clone. J is TRBJ1-2 and V is TRBV5-4, with 8 bases that match TRBD1. CDR1 is SGHNT, CDR2 YYREEE, per germline (reference sequence). This CDR3 has 14 residues. The V segment lost 5 bases and the J segment 8 bases; nucleotides outside the gene matches: 11. The CDR3: CASRPTGGPRGYTF. CDR3 DNA: TGTGCCAGCAGGCCTACAGGGGGGCCGAGGGGCTACACCTTC.

V is TRBV7-3 and J is TRBJ1-1; no clear D. Between the trimmed V and J ends, which lost 5 bases and 4 bases, there was a span of 11 bases. The CDR3 sequence is 13 residues long. In germline, CDR1 is SGHTA, CDR2 FQGTGA. The CDR3: CASSTTARTEAFF. CDR3 bases: TGTGCCAGCAGCACAACAGCCCGCACTGAAGCTTTCTTT. Full variable domain (remainder filled in from reference TRBV7-3 and TRBJ1-1): GAGVSQTPSNKVTEKGKYVELRCDPISGHTALYWYRQSLGQGPEFLIYFQGTGAADDSGLPNDRFFAVRPEGSVSTLKIQRTERGDSAVYLCASSTTARTEAFFGQGTRLTVV.

The V and J genes are TRBV10-1 and TRBJ2-7; 11 bases map to TRBD1. Trimming cost V 4 bases and J 3 bases; bases outside gene matches: 5. CDR1 and CDR2 (germline): WNHNN, SYGVQD (reference sequence). The CDR3 is made up of 15 amino acids. The CDR3 nucleotides read TGCGCCAGCAGTGGTGGGACAGGGGGTCGCTACGAGCAGTACTTC. Its translation is CASSGGTGGRYEQYF.

V and J are TRBV11-2 and TRBJ1-2, with 8 bases fitting TRBD1. CDR1 is SGHAT, CDR2 FQNNGV, per germline. The CDR3 contains 17 residues. V lost 1 base, J lost 5 bases, and 12 bases stayed unmatched. The CDR3 coding sequence is TGTGCCAGCAGCTTAGGACACGGACAGGGAGGAACTTATGGCTACACCTTC. Its protein product is CASSLGHGQGGTYGYTF.

Only a few counts were recorded for this clone. The chain recombines TRBV30 with TRBJ2-7; 11 bases map to TRBD1. CDR1 is GTSNPN and CDR2 is SVGIG in the germline V gene (reference sequence). V lost 2 bases, J lost 4 bases, and 4 bases stayed unmatched. This CDR3 has 14 residues. CDR3 DNA sequence: TGTGCCTGGAGTCCGGACAGGGGGCAATACGAGCAGTACTTC. As protein: CAWSPDRGQYEQYF.

This chain links TRBV5-1 with TRBJ1-2, with D perhaps TRBD1 (6 bases). Trimming took off 4 bases at V and 7 bases at J, with 17 bases between the two ends. This CDR3 is 14 amino acids long. Germline V CDR1 and CDR2: SGHRS, YFSETQ. Written as DNA, the CDR3 is TGCGCCAGCAGCCTCGGGGGGGCAACGGGTGGCTACACCTTC. Protein: CASSLGGATGGYTF.

This chain uses TRBV9 with TRBJ2-3; the D gene is possibly TRBD2 (5 bases). This CDR3 comprises 13 residues. Trimming removed 3 bases from V and 8 bases from J, with 13 bases in between. CDR1 and CDR2 from the germline V gene are SGDLS and YYNGEE. The CDR3 DNA sequence: TGTGCCAGCAGCGGTACATCGGGGAGTACGCAGTATTTT. Translated, it gives CASSGTSGSTQYF. Filled out from reference TRBV9 and TRBJ2-3, the complete variable domain reads DSGVTQTPKHLITATGQRVTLRCSPRSGDLSVYWYQQSLDQGLQFLIQYYNGEERAKGNILERFSAQQFPDLHSELNLSSLELGDSALYFCASSGTSGSTQYFGPGTRLTVL.